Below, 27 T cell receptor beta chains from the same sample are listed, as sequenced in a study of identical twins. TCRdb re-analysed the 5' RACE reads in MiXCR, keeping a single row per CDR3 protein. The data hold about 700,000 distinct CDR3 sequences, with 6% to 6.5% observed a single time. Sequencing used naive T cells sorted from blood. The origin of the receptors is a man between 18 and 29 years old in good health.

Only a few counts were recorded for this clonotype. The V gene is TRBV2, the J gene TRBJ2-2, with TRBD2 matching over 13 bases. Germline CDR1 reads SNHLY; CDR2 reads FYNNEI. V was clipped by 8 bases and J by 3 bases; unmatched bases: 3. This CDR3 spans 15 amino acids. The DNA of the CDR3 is TGTGCCAGCGCGGGACTAGCGGGGTACACCGGGGAGCTGTTTTTT. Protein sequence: CASAGLAGYTGELFF.

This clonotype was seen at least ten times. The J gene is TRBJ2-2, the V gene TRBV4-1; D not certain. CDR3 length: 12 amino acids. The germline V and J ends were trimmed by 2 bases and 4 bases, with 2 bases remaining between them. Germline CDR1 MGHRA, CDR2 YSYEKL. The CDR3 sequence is CASSQRTGELFF. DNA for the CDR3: TGCGCCAGCAGCCAACGCACCGGGGAGCTGTTTTTT.

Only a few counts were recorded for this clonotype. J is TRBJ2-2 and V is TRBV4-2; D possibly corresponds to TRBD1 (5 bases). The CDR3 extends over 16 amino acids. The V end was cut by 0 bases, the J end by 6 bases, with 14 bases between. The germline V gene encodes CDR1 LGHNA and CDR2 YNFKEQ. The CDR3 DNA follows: TGTGCCAGCAGCCAAGATCCGAGGCAGGGCGCCGGGGAGCTGTTTTTT. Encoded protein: CASSQDPRQGAGELFF.

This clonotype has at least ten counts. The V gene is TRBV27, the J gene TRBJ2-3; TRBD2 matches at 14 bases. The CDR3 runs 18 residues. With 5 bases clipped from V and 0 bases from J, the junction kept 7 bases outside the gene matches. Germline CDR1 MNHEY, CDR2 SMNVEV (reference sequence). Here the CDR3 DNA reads TGTGCCAGCAGTGGACTAGCGGGAGGTCTGGGGAGCACAGATACGCAGTATTTT. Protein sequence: CASSGLAGGLGSTDTQYF.

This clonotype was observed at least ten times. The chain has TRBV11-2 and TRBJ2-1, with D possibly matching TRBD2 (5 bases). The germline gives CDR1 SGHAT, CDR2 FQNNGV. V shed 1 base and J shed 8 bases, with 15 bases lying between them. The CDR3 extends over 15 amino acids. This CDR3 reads CASSLGLASNDEQFF. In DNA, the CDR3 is TGTGCCAGCAGCTTAGGGCTAGCTAGTAACGATGAGCAGTTCTTC.

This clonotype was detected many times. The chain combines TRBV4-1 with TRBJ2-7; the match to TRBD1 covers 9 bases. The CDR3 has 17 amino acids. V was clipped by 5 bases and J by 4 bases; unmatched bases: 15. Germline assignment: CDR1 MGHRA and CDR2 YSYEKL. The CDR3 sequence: CASSFRPGTGIGYEQYV. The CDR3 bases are TGCGCCAGCAGCTTTCGCCCCGGGACAGGGATAGGGTACGAGCAGTACGTC.

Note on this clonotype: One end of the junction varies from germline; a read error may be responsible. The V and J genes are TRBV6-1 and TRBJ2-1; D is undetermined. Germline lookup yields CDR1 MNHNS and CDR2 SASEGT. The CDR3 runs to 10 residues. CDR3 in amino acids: CASSEGPSVF. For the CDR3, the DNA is TGTGCCAGCAGTGAAGGCCCCTCTGTCTTC.

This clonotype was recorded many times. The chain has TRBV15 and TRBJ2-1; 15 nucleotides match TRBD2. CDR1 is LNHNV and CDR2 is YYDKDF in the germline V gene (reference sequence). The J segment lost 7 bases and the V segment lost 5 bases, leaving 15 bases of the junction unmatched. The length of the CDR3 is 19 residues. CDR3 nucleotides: TGTGCCACCAGCTTACGCGGACTAGCGGGAGGGCCGCAAGGGAATGAGCAGTTCTTC. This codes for CATSLRGLAGGPQGNEQFF.

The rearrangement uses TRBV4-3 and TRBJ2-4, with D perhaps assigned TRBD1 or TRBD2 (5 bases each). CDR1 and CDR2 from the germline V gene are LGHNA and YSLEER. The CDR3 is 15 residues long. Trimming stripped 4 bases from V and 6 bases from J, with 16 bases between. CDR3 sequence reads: CASSLNNDGGNIQYF. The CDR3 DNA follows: TGCGCCAGCAGCCTAAACAATGATGGGGGAAACATTCAGTACTTC.

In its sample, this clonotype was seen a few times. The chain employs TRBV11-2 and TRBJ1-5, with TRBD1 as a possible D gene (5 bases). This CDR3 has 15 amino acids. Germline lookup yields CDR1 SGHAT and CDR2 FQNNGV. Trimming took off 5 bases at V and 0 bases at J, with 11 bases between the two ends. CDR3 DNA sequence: TGTGCCAGCAGCGCGACAGCAGGTAGCAATCAGCCCCAGCATTTT. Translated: CASSATAGSNQPQHF.

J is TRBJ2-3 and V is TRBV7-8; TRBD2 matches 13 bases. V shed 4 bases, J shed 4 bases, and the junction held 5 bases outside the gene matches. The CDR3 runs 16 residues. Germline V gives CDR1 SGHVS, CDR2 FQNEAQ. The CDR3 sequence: CASSSRTSGSADTQYF. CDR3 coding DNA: TGTGCCAGCAGCTCCCGGACTAGCGGGAGTGCAGATACGCAGTATTTT.

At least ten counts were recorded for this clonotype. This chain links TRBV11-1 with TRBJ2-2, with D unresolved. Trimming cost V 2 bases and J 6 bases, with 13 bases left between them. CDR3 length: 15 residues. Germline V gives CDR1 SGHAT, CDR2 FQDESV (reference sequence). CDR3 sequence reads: CASSLFSSSAGELFF. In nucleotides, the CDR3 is TGTGCCAGCAGCTTATTCTCCTCGAGCGCCGGGGAGCTGTTTTTT.

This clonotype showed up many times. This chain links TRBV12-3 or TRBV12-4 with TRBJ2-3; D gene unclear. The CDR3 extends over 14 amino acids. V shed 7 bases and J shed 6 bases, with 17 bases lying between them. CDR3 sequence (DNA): TGTGCCAGCACCTCTTTGAGGCCCATGGATACGCAGTATTTT. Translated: CASTSLRPMDTQYF.

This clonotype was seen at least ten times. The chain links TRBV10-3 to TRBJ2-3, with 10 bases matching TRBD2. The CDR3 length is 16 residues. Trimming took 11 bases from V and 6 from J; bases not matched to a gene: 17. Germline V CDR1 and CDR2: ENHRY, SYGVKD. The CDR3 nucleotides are TGTGCCGCCACCGGGACTAGCGTTTCTTTGGCGGATACGCAGTATTTT. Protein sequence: CAATGTSVSLADTQYF.

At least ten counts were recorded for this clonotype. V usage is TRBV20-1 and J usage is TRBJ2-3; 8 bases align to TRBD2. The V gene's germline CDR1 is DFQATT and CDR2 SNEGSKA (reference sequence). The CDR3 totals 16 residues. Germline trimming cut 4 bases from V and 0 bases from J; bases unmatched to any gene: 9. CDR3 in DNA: TGCAGTGCTACCCCTCGACTAGCGCTTAGCACAGATACGCAGTATTTT. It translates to CSATPRLALSTDTQYF.

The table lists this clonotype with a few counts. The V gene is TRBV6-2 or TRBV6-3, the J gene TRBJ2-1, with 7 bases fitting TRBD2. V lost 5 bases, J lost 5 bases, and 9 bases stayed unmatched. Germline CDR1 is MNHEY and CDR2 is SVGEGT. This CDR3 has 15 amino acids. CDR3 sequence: CASSQGLQVNNEQFF. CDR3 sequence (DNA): TGTGCCAGCAGTCAGGGACTACAAGTAAACAATGAGCAGTTCTTC.

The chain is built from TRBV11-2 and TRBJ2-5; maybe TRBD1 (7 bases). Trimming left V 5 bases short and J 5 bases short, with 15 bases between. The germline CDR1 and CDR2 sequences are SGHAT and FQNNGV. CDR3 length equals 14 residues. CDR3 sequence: CASSQGGRFETQYF. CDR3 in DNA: TGTGCCAGCAGCCAGGGGGGAAGGTTTGAGACCCAGTACTTC.

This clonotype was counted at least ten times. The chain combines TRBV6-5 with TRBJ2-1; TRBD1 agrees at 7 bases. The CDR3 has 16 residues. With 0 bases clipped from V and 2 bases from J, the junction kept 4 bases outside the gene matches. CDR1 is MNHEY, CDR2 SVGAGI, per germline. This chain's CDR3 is CASSYSLGQTYNEQFF. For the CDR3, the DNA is TGTGCCAGCAGTTACTCCTTGGGACAGACCTACAATGAGCAGTTCTTC.

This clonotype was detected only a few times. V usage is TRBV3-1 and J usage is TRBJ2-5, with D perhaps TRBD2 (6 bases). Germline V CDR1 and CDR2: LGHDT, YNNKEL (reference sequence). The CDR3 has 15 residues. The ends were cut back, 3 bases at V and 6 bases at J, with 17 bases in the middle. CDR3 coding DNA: TGTGCCAGCAGCCAGCGGGACTCCCGAGAAAAGACCCAGTACTTC. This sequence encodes CASSQRDSREKTQYF.

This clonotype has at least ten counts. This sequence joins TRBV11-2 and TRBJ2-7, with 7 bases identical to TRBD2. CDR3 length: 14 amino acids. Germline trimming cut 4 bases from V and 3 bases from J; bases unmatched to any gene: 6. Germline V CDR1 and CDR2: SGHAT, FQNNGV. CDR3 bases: TGTGCCAGCAGCTCGGGAAGCGGGAACTACGAGCAGTACGTC. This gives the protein CASSSGSGNYEQYV.

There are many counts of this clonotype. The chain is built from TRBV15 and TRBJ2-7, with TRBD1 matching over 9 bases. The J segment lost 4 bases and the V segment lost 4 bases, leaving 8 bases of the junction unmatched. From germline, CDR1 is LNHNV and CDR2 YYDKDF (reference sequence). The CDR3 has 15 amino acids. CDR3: CATSKAGTGIYEQYV. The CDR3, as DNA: TGTGCCACCAGCAAAGCCGGGACAGGGATATACGAGCAGTACGTC.

In nucleotides, the CDR3 is TGTGCCAGCAGCTTAGTCGGGACAGCAGATACGCAGTATTTT. Its protein product is CASSLVGTADTQYF. The chain is built from TRBV11-2 and TRBJ2-3; 7 nucleotides align to TRBD1. The junction had 2 bases not matched to a gene; V was cut back by 1 base and J by 4 bases. Germline CDR1 reads SGHAT; CDR2 reads FQNNGV. CDR3 length equals 14 residues.

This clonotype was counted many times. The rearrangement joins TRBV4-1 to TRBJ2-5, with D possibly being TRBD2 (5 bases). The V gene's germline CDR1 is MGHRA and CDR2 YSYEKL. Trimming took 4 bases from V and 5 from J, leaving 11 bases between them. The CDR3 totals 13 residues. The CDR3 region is CASSLGIRETQYF. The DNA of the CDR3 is TGCGCCAGCAGCCTCGGGATCAGGGAGACCCAGTACTTC.

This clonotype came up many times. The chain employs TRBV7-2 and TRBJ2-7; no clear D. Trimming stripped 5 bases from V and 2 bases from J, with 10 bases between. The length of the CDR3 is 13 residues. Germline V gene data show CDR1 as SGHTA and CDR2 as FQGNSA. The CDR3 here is CASSGTPTYEQYF. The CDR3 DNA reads TGTGCCAGCAGCGGAACACCTACCTACGAGCAGTACTTC.

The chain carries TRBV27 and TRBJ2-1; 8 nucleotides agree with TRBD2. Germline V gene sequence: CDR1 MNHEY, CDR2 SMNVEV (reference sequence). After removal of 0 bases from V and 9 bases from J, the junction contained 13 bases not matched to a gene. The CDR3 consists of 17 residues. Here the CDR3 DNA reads TGTGCCAGCAGTTTATCGCTGCCGGGAGGGTATCCGAGTGAGCAGTTCTTC. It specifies CASSLSLPGGYPSEQFF.

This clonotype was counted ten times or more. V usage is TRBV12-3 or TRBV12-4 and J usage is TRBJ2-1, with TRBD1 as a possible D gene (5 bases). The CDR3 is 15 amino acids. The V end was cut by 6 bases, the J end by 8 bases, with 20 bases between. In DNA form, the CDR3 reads TGTGCCAGCAGCCCTGAGGCAGGGTTTTTGTATGAGCAGTTCTTC. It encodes CASSPEAGFLYEQFF.

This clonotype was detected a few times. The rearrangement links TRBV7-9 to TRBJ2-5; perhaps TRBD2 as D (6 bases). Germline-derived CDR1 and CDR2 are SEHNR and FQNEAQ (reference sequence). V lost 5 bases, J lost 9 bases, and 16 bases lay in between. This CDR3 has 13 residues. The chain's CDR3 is CASSLSGHPAQYF. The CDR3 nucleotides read TGTGCCAGCAGCCTCAGCGGGCACCCGGCCCAGTACTTC.